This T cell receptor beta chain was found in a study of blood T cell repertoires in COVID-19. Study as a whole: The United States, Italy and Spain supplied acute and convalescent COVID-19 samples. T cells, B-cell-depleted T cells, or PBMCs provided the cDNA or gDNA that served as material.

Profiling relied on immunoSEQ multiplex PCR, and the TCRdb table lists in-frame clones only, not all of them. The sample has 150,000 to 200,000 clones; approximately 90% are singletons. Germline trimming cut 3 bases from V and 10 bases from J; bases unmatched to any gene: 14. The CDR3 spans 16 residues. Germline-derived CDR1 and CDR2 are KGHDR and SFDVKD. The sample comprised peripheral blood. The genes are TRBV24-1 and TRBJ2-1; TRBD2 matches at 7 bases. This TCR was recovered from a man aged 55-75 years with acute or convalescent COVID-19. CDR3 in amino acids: CATSDPGAGSVGEQFF. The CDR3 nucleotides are TGTGCCACCAGTGATCCCGGAGCGGGATCCGTCGGCGAGCAGTTCTTC.